This T cell receptor beta chain was recovered during a study of shared clonotypes between healthy human individuals. The CDR3 sequence is 15 residues long. Germline CDR1 WSHSY, CDR2 SAAADI. V shed 7 bases, J shed 9 bases, and the junction held 6 bases outside the gene matches. CD45RO-negative CD8 cells positively selected for CCR7 made up the naive population, which excluded terminally differentiated effector memory CD45RA+ cells. Of note for this clone: Its antigen is not identified.

Whole-study findings and limits: Compared with clonotypes that all four donors shared, non-shared clonotypes had lower generation probabilities.

The protocol was immunoSEQ multiplex PCR, while the TCRdb copy is restricted to in-frame clones and leaves out a portion. The table includes roughly 590,000 clones, about 95% detected once. The chain has TRBV10-2 and TRBJ2-1; 16 bases fit TRBD2. This sequence originates from a woman aged 25 to 39 in good health. Sequencing was performed on naive CD8+ T cells sorted from blood. CDR3 amino acids: CASMGGTSGRVEQFF. The CDR3 region has the DNA TGCGCCAGCATGGGAGGGACTAGCGGGAGGGTTGAGCAGTTCTTC.